These 13 T cell receptor beta chains came from one sample sequenced in a study of regulatory T cells in long-lasting Graves disease. The time point was: newly diagnosed GD, antithyroid drugs for less than 3 months. PBMC RNA was the source of the TCR library. Researchers made TCR beta libraries by using iRepertoire HTBI primers and running Arm-PCR on CDR3 regions. MiXCR, run by TCRdb on the multiplex PCR reads, gives a single entry per CDR3 protein. Of under 800,000 distinct CDR3 sequences in the sample, less than 20% were seen once. The same sample was also used in a study of T cells in Graves' hyperthyroidism and ophthalmopathy.

The input for sequencing was peripheral blood mononuclear cells (PBMCs), taken at new diagnosis, from a patient treated with antithyroid drugs. All receptors come from a woman in her thirties with Graves disease.

At least ten counts were recorded for this clonotype. The rearrangement uses TRBV30 and TRBJ1-1; no reliable D call. The germline V gene has CDR1 GTSNPN and CDR2 SVGIG (reference sequence). The CDR3 has 13 amino acids. Trimming left V 3 bases short and J 1 base short, with 9 bases between. For the CDR3, the DNA is TGTGCCTGGAGGCCCAGAGAGAACACTGAAGCTTTCTTT. Translating gives CAWRPRENTEAFF.

This clonotype came up a few times. The V and J genes are TRBV20-1 and TRBJ2-5, with TRBD2 identical over 16 bases. Germline V gene sequence: CDR1 DFQATT, CDR2 SNEGSKA (reference sequence). This CDR3 has 18 amino acids. V was pared by 6 bases and J by 4 bases, with 14 bases of the junction left unmatched. CDR3 DNA sequence: TGCAGTGCCAAAGCCTCCGGGACTAGCGGGAGGGTGACAGAGACCCAGTACTTC. This codes for CSAKASGTSGRVTETQYF.

The chain carries TRBV5-6 and TRBJ2-7, with a possible D match to TRBD1 (7 bases). The germline V and J ends were trimmed by 0 bases and 6 bases, with 13 bases remaining between them. Germline V gene sequence: CDR1 SGHDT, CDR2 YYEEEE. The CDR3 sequence is 14 residues long. CDR3 in amino acids: CASSLVGGGVEQYF. CDR3 coding DNA: TGTGCCAGCAGCTTGGTTGGAGGGGGCGTCGAGCAGTACTTC.

This clonotype was observed a handful of times. The chain carries TRBV6-2 or TRBV6-3 and TRBJ1-5, with TRBD1 identical over 10 bases. Germline CDR1 MNHEY, CDR2 SVGEGT. The CDR3 has 17 residues. V lost 10 bases, J lost 1 base, and 13 bases stayed unmatched. The CDR3 reads CATLKWDRGRSNQPQHF. CDR3 in DNA: TGTGCCACCCTAAAGTGGGACAGGGGACGAAGCAATCAGCCCCAGCATTTT.

Comment on this clonotype: A read error may explain this, as a much larger clone is one base away. The rearrangement links TRBV28 to TRBJ2-1; 8 bases are a match to TRBD1. The trim removed 4 bases at V and 0 bases at J, leaving 5 bases unmatched. Germline V lookup: CDR1 MDHEN, CDR2 SYDVKM. The CDR3 length is 16 residues. This CDR3 is CASSSRQGISYNEQFF. CDR3 nucleotides: TGTGCCAGCAGTTCGCGACAGGGGATCTCCTACAATGAGCAGTTCTTC.

V gene TRBV5-1 combines with J gene TRBJ1-6; 7 nucleotides align to TRBD1. This CDR3 has 14 residues. Germline V gene lookup returns CDR1 SGHRS and CDR2 YFSETQ. V lost 4 bases and J lost 10; bases outside the gene matches: 8. The CDR3 spells CASSLQGSGSPLHF. CDR3 nucleotides: TGCGCCAGCAGCCTACAGGGGTCGGGGTCACCCCTCCACTTT.

This clonotype was observed at least ten times. This sequence joins TRBV28 and TRBJ1-2; the match to TRBD1 covers 7 bases. The trim removed 5 bases at V and 8 bases at J, leaving 8 bases unmatched. From germline, CDR1 is MDHEN and CDR2 SYDVKM. The CDR3 totals 13 residues. CDR3 DNA: TGTGCCAGCAGTGACAGGGTATCGAGCGGCTACACCTTC. It yields the protein CASSDRVSSGYTF.

This clonotype has a count of ten or more. This chain links TRBV28 with TRBJ1-2; weak D call: TRBD1 (5 bases). The CDR3 has 14 amino acids. V was cut by 8 bases and J by 4 bases, with 17 bases left in between. Per the germline V gene, CDR1 is MDHEN and CDR2 is SYDVKM. For the CDR3, the DNA is TGTGCCAGCCTCAATCCGGCAACAGGCTATGGCTACACCTTC. The encoded protein is CASLNPATGYGYTF.

The chain joins TRBV27 to TRBJ2-4, with D unresolved. V gave up 2 bases and J gave up 0 bases, with 11 bases separating them. Germline V gives CDR1 MNHEY, CDR2 SMNVEV (reference sequence). CDR3 size: 16 residues. DNA for the CDR3: TGTGCCAGCAGTTTAAACCCGGATTTAGCCAAAAACATTCAGTACTTC. Translating gives CASSLNPDLAKNIQYF.

The CDR3: CASSQDGGLAGVLEQFF. The CDR3 nucleotides read TGCGCCAGCAGCCAAGATGGGGGACTAGCGGGAGTACTTGAGCAGTTCTTC. The chain has TRBV4-1 and TRBJ2-1, with 14 positions matching TRBD2. The CDR3 runs 17 residues. Germline V lookup: CDR1 MGHRA, CDR2 YSYEKL. V was clipped by 0 bases and J by 9 bases; unmatched bases: 7.

This sequence joins TRBV25-1 and TRBJ2-2; D perhaps matches TRBD1 (6 bases). There are 17 residues in the CDR3. Germline lookup yields CDR1 MGHDK and CDR2 SYGVNS. V gave up 3 bases and J gave up 0 bases, with 14 bases separating them. The CDR3 region has the DNA TGTGCCAGCAGTGACTACAAGACAGGATCGAACACCGGGGAGCTGTTTTTT. Encoded protein: CASSDYKTGSNTGELFF.

The rearrangement uses TRBV6-1 and TRBJ2-7; 9 bases are shared with TRBD1. The CDR3 runs 13 residues. The J segment lost 7 bases and the V segment lost 6 bases, leaving 7 bases of the junction unmatched. Germline values: CDR1 MNHNS, CDR2 SASEGT. CDR3 residues: CASSDRGTGEQYF. CDR3 nucleotides: TGTGCCAGCAGCGACCGAGGGACAGGGGAGCAGTACTTC.

The gene calls are TRBV4-1 and TRBJ2-1; no definite D call. The germline V and J ends were trimmed by 1 base and 4 bases, with 11 bases remaining between them. The germline CDR1 and CDR2 sequences are MGHRA and YSYEKL. The CDR3 is 15 residues long. CDR3 nucleotides: TGCGCCAGCAGCCAAGTCGCGGATCCGTACAATGAGCAGTTCTTC. Its translation is CASSQVADPYNEQFF.